This T cell receptor beta chain originates from a study of beta chain features in type 1 diabetes. Study in general: The study examined about 110,000,000 sorted cells across all samples.

Worth noting for this clone: Its antigen is not known.

The investigators reverse transcribed all of the isolated RNA, so they sequenced expressed TCRB transcripts. Assay: immunoSEQ multiplex PCR; the TCRdb copy retains only in-frame clones and omits some. The sample holds around 650,000 clones, around 12% seen once. The length of the CDR3 is 15 residues. Germline CDR1 is SGHRS and CDR2 is YFSETQ. V lost 0 bases, J lost 3 bases, and 10 bases lay in between. Study-wide points: A moderate, significant TCRB CDR3 shortening appeared in type 1 diabetes across four CD4+ subsets. PCR may have favored shorter templates equally in patients and controls.

Specimen: naive CD4+ T cells from blood. This receptor was taken from a young man with type 1 diabetes. This chain uses TRBV5-1 with TRBJ2-1; the D is unclear. CDR3 loop: CASSLEGQNYNEQFF. The DNA for the CDR3 is TGCGCCAGCAGCTTGGAAGGTCAGAACTACAATGAGCAGTTCTTC. Drawing the rest from reference TRBV5-1 and TRBJ2-1, the complete variable domain is KAGVTQTPRYLIKTRGQQVTLSCSPISGHRSVSWYQQTPGQGLQFLFEYFSETQRNKGNFPGRFSGRQFSNSRSEMNVSTLELGDSALYLCASSLEGQNYNEQFFGPGTRLTVL.